The present entry profiles one T cell receptor (beta chain) with its context. What it binds is not known. One junction end disagrees with the germline gene, perhaps due to a read error. The data are from a study of post-analysis software for immune sequencing data. Study information: The cohort encompassed relapsing-remitting, secondary progressive and progressive-relapsing multiple sclerosis disease courses. Findings and limits, study-wide: In patients, a few TRBV segments were more frequent than in controls, with TRBV5-6, TRBV5-1 and TRBV20-1 among them. Compared against controls, patients with multiple sclerosis displayed significantly lower normalized Chao1 diversity.

This CDR3 contains 14 residues. CDR1 is SSHAT and CDR2 is FNYEAQ in the germline V gene (reference sequence). Carried by the TCR beta cDNA libraries were unique molecular identifiers. TCRdb re-called the PCR reads through MiXCR, storing one row per CDR3 protein. The sample has hundreds of thousands of distinct CDR3 sequences, roughly 27% seen once. The chain carries TRBV7-7 and TRBJ2-2; TRBD1 matches at 9 bases. This sequence originates from a girl aged 5-17 years with multiple sclerosis. Sequenced input: blood. DNA for the CDR3: TGTGCTAGCAGACAAGACAGGGGGACCGGGGAGCTGTTTTTT. The encoded protein is CASRQDRGTGELFF.